This TCR beta chain was found in a study of breast tumors, draining lymph nodes, adjacent tissues (dated by TCRdb to the mid-2010s). In terms of the full investigation: Breast cancer patients provided tumor, adjacent nontumor tissue and axillary lymph nodes, and the study compared the TCR beta repertoires across these three sources. The study aimed to assess the relationships and possible T-cell exchange between tumor, surrounding tissue and draining lymph node repertoires in human breast cancer. General study outcomes and caveats: In luminal-like breast cancer, tumor and nontumor tissue repertoires resembled each other significantly more than in basal-like breast cancer. T-cell repertoire diversity in tumors was found to be lower than in lymph nodes but higher than in nontumor tissue, and preferential V and J gene usage was observed. The data were considered consistent with most tumor T cells being derived from the lymph node and subsequently expanding within tumor tissue. The conclusion that tumor T cells originate in lymph nodes was framed as consistent with a hypothesis rather than directly demonstrated.

Lymph node samples were obtained from the axillary draining lymph nodes of breast cancer patients. This clonotype was counted at least ten times. Its antigen specificity is not known. Base-call qualities are not available, and no considerably larger clone is one nucleotide away. The data were produced on an Illumina HiSeq 2000. Multiplex PCR amplification was used to generate the TCR beta chain libraries. The amplified TCR beta chain products were analyzed by high-throughput sequencing. TCRdb passed the public sequencing reads through fastp at Q25 and MiXCR, retaining productive beta sequences. CDR3 protein sequences are deduplicated, and each keeps its most common genes and DNA. This sample comprises around 290,000 distinct CDR3 sequences, 30% of them detected only once. Clones ranked in the top ten supply 0.85% to 1.3% of the sample. Trimming removed 4 bases from V and 8 bases from J; the gene matches leave 9 bases unexplained. The CDR3 runs 17 residues from the cysteine to the phenylalanine. CDR3 DNA is the only sequence kept; it has 51 bases, read in frame from the first base. CDR1 and CDR2, looked up from the germline V gene, are KGHDR and SFDVKD.

This chain is built from TRBV24-1 and TRBJ2-3; the junction holds 15 bases that match TRBD2. Sequencing was done on a sample of axillary lymph node tissue. This clonotype was sampled from a female donor with breast cancer. Some clones in this sample may be carry-over from other donors' samples. The CDR3 loop reads CATSEPGLAGGSGTQYF. The base sequence is TGTGCCACCAGTGAGCCGGGACTAGCGGGAGGATCCGGTACGCAGTATTTT.